These 24 T cell receptor beta chains share one sample of origin, sequenced in a study of shared clonotypes between healthy human individuals. Produced via immunoSEQ multiplex PCR; TCRdb's table is partial and in-frame only. The data hold around 750,000 clones, with around 74% observed a single time. The material sequenced was memory CD4+ T cells sorted from blood. Subset indicated: CD45RA-negative fraction. Receptors were obtained from a woman between 25 and 40 years old in good health.

This clone was seen only once. This chain links TRBV5-6 with TRBJ2-7; the match to TRBD2 covers 7 bases. V gave up 6 bases and J gave up 7 bases; unmatched junction bases: 13. This CDR3 is 14 amino acids long. Germline lookup yields CDR1 SGHDT and CDR2 YYEEEE. Written as DNA, the CDR3 is TGTGCCAGCACCAAGGTCTACACCGGGGGGGAGCAGTACTTC. Translation gives CASTKVYTGGEQYF.

V is TRBV5-4 and J is TRBJ2-7; 8 nucleotides line up with TRBD2. Unmatched junction bases numbered 9, after V lost 4 bases and J lost 0 bases. Per germline, CDR1 SGHNT and CDR2 YYREEE (reference sequence). The CDR3 is 16 amino acids. The CDR3, as DNA: TGTGCCAGCAGCCCGGGAGGGTTCCCTCTCTCCTACGAGCAGTACTTC. Protein: CASSPGGFPLSYEQYF.

V and J are TRBV5-6 and TRBJ1-2, with no clear D. Germline CDR1 and CDR2: SGHDT and YYEEEE. The CDR3 extends over 13 amino acids. Trimming pared 4 bases from V and 2 bases from J, leaving 9 bases between. The CDR3 sequence is CASSRLGNYGYTF. CDR3 coding DNA: TGTGCCAGCAGCAGGTTGGGGAACTATGGCTACACCTTC.

CDR3: CASSIRFGPGNIQYF. The CDR3 DNA is TGTGCCAGCAGCATACGATTTGGGCCCGGAAACATTCAGTACTTC. The rearrangement joins TRBV11-2 to TRBJ2-4; D gene uncertain. The V and J ends lost 5 bases and 6 bases respectively, with 17 bases between them. The CDR3 sequence is 15 residues long. Germline lookup yields CDR1 SGHAT and CDR2 FQNNGV.

This clone showed up just a few times. The CDR3 region has the DNA TGTGCCAGCAGCTTAGTTCCAGGGAGTCCCTATGGCTACACCTTC. Amino acid sequence: CASSLVPGSPYGYTF. The rearrangement uses TRBV7-9 and TRBJ1-2, with a tentative D call TRBD1 (5 bases). The CDR3 loop spans 15 amino acids. Looked up from germline, CDR1 is SEHNR and CDR2 is FQNEAQ (reference sequence). V was clipped by 1 base and J by 4 bases, with 13 bases between them.

Remarks on this clone: Germline and junction disagree at one end, which may indicate a read error. The gene calls are TRBV10-3 and TRBJ1-2; D is unresolved. The CDR3 has 12 residues. Germline V gives CDR1 ENHRY, CDR2 SYGVKD. The CDR3 spells CAISESGQRESF. The CDR3 DNA is TGTGCCATCAGTGAGTCTGGGCAGCGCGAAAGCTTC.

The chain couples TRBV7-2 to TRBJ2-7; tentatively, D is TRBD1 (5 bases). CDR3 length: 12 amino acids. V was shortened by 4 bases and J by 6 bases, with 10 bases between the two germline ends. In germline, CDR1 is SGHTA, CDR2 FQGNSA. The CDR3 DNA reads as TGTGCCAGCAGCTCCTCAAGGGGCGAGCAGTACTTC. Its translation is CASSSSRGEQYF.

The chain joins TRBV28 to TRBJ2-3; D is perhaps TRBD1 or TRBD2 (5 bases each). Germline V lookup: CDR1 MDHEN, CDR2 SYDVKM. This CDR3 is 17 amino acids long. Trimming took off 3 bases at V and 4 bases at J, with 20 bases between the two ends. In DNA form, the CDR3 reads TGTGCCAGCAGTTTCCACAAACTAGGAGTGGGGGCAGATACGCAGTATTTT. Translated, it gives CASSFHKLGVGADTQYF.

The gene calls are TRBV28 and TRBJ2-7, with 7 bases matching TRBD2. V lost 2 bases to trimming and J lost 6 bases; unmatched junction nucleotides: 7. Germline CDR1 MDHEN, CDR2 SYDVKM. The CDR3 covers 14 residues. CDR3 sequence (DNA): TGTGCCAGCAGTTTACTAGCAGGGAGGGCCGAGCAGTACTTC. It translates to CASSLLAGRAEQYF.

The chain uses TRBV28 and TRBJ2-2, with 9 bases matching TRBD2. J lost 3 bases, V lost 5 bases, and 7 bases had no gene match. CDR3 length: 16 residues. CDR1 and CDR2 (germline): MDHEN, SYDVKM. CDR3 coding DNA: TGTGCCAGCAGTGGGATGACTAGCGGAGACACCGGGGAGCTGTTTTTT. Its protein product is CASSGMTSGDTGELFF.

This chain connects TRBV27 to TRBJ2-6; no definite D call. Germline V CDR1 and CDR2: MNHEY, SMNVEV (reference sequence). V lost 5 bases to trimming and J lost 0 bases, with 5 bases between them. The CDR3 sequence is 14 residues long. The CDR3 nucleotides are TGTGCCAGCAGTATATTCTCTGGGGCCAACGTCCTGACTTTC. Translation: CASSIFSGANVLTF.

The V gene is TRBV5-1, the J gene TRBJ1-3; no clear D. The V gene's germline CDR1 is SGHRS and CDR2 YFSETQ. Trimming shortened V by 0 bases and J by 4 bases, and 8 bases separated the two germline ends. The CDR3 consists of 14 residues. In DNA form, the CDR3 reads TGCGCCAGCAGCTTGGGGCAGCTCGGAAACACCATATATTTT. It encodes CASSLGQLGNTIYF.

The genes are TRBV10-2 and TRBJ1-2; TRBD1 matches 9 bases. Per the germline V gene, CDR1 is WSHSY and CDR2 is SAAADI. The CDR3 is made up of 15 amino acids. The junction had 4 bases not matched to a gene; V was cut back by 5 bases and J by 0 bases. The CDR3 reads CASSTGQGANYGYTF. CDR3 DNA sequence: TGCGCCAGCAGTACGGGACAGGGAGCTAACTATGGCTACACCTTC.

The chain has TRBV18 and TRBJ2-3, with 7 bases fitting TRBD2. Germline V lookup: CDR1 KGHSH, CDR2 LQKENI. The CDR3 runs 15 residues. Germline trimming cut 3 bases from V and 1 base from J; bases unmatched to any gene: 4. The CDR3 sequence is CASSPALAGTDTQYF. The CDR3 DNA sequence: TGTGCCAGCTCACCCGCGCTAGCGGGCACAGATACGCAGTATTTT.

The chain joins TRBV6-5 to TRBJ1-2; no definite D call. This CDR3 comprises 16 residues. CDR1 and CDR2 (germline): MNHEY, SVGAGI. V dropped 2 bases and J dropped 2 bases, with 15 bases sitting between them. CDR3: CASSYGSAKGNYGYTF. The CDR3 nucleotides read TGTGCCAGCAGTTACGGGTCAGCCAAGGGAAACTATGGCTACACCTTC.

The rearrangement links TRBV11-2 to TRBJ2-5; 13 positions agree with TRBD2. Germline values: CDR1 SGHAT, CDR2 FQNNGV. This CDR3 is built from 17 residues. The V segment lost 4 bases and the J segment 4 bases; nucleotides outside the gene matches: 9. CDR3 residues: CASSWTSGSIERETQYF. DNA for the CDR3: TGTGCCAGCAGCTGGACTAGCGGGAGTATCGAGAGAGAGACCCAGTACTTC.

V gene TRBV19 combines with J gene TRBJ1-1; D may be TRBD1 (6 bases). The CDR3 has 12 amino acids. Germline CDR1 and CDR2: LNHDA and SQIVND (reference sequence). The V gene lost 5 bases and the J gene lost 9 bases, with 13 bases spanning the gap. CDR3 amino acids: CASSSNQGKAFF. The CDR3 DNA follows: TGTGCCAGTAGTTCAAACCAGGGGAAAGCTTTCTTT.

Details on this clone: Other DNA variants within this sample encode the same CDR3. The chain has TRBV4-2 and TRBJ2-7; TRBD2 aligns across 9 bases. Germline loops: CDR1 LGHNA, CDR2 YNFKEQ. CDR3 length: 15 amino acids. V gave up 0 bases and J gave up 3 bases; unmatched junction bases: 3. As DNA, the CDR3 is TGTGCCAGCAGCCAAGAGGCTAGCGGGAACTACGAGCAGTACTTC. Protein sequence: CASSQEASGNYEQYF.

This clone occurred a few times. The genes are TRBV19 and TRBJ2-7; 8 nucleotides line up with TRBD2. Per germline, CDR1 LNHDA and CDR2 SQIVND (reference sequence). V lost 3 bases to trimming and J lost 6 bases; unmatched junction nucleotides: 10. The CDR3 has 15 residues. Written as DNA, the CDR3 is TGTGCCAGTAGTATTTACGGCGGGAGGTCTGGCGAGCAGTACTTC. This gives the protein CASSIYGGRSGEQYF.

The V gene is TRBV4-1, the J gene TRBJ2-7; D may be TRBD1 (5 bases). The ends were cut back, 5 bases at V and 9 bases at J, with 17 bases in the middle. The CDR3 is made up of 13 amino acids. Germline V lookup: CDR1 MGHRA, CDR2 YSYEKL. The CDR3 loop is CASSVQGAGGQYF. Written as DNA, the CDR3 is TGCGCCAGCAGCGTGCAGGGTGCCGGTGGGCAGTACTTC.

The rearrangement uses TRBV9 and TRBJ2-5, with TRBD2 matching over 14 bases. V trimming: 0 bases; J trimming: 4 bases; junction bases outside the gene matches: 8. This CDR3 comprises 18 residues. Germline CDR1 and CDR2: SGDLS and YYNGEE. CDR3 region: CASSVVGTSGSGSETQYF. CDR3 DNA sequence: TGTGCCAGCAGCGTAGTTGGGACTAGCGGGAGTGGCTCAGAGACCCAGTACTTC. Filled out from reference TRBV9 and TRBJ2-5, the complete variable domain reads DSGVTQTPKHLITATGQRVTLRCSPRSGDLSVYWYQQSLDQGLQFLIQYYNGEERAKGNILERFSAQQFPDLHSELNLSSLELGDSALYFCASSVVGTSGSGSETQYFGPGTRLLVL.

The rearrangement links TRBV11-2 to TRBJ1-2, with no clear D. The ends were cut back, 1 base at V and 3 bases at J, with 18 bases in the middle. The germline CDR1 and CDR2 sequences are SGHAT and FQNNGV. There are 17 residues in the CDR3. The DNA of the CDR3 is TGTGCCAGCAGCTTAGTCCGGGGAAAGGTCGCCTACTATGGCTACACCTTC. This encodes CASSLVRGKVAYYGYTF. Full variable domain (outside the CDR3, taken from reference TRBV11-2 and TRBJ1-2): EAGVAQSPRYKIIEKRQSVAFWCNPISGHATLYWYQQILGQGPKLLIQFQNNGVVDDSQLPKDRFSAERLKGVDSTLKIQPAKLEDSAVYLCASSLVRGKVAYYGYTFGSGTRLTVV.

The chain uses TRBV19 and TRBJ1-4; no clear D gene. Germline CDR1 LNHDA, CDR2 SQIVND (reference sequence). Trimming pared 3 bases from V and 4 bases from J, leaving 3 bases between. CDR3 length: 12 amino acids. CDR3 loop: CASSINNEKLFF. The CDR3, as DNA: TGTGCCAGTAGTATCAATAATGAAAAACTGTTTTTT.

V gene TRBV27 combines with J gene TRBJ2-1; TRBD2 agrees at 15 bases. CDR1 is MNHEY, CDR2 SMNVEV, per germline (reference sequence). V lost 4 bases and J lost 5; bases outside the gene matches: 6. This CDR3 has 17 residues. As DNA, the CDR3 is TGTGCCAGCAGTTATTATGGACTAGCGGGAGGGGACAATGAGCAGTTCTTC. It encodes CASSYYGLAGGDNEQFF.